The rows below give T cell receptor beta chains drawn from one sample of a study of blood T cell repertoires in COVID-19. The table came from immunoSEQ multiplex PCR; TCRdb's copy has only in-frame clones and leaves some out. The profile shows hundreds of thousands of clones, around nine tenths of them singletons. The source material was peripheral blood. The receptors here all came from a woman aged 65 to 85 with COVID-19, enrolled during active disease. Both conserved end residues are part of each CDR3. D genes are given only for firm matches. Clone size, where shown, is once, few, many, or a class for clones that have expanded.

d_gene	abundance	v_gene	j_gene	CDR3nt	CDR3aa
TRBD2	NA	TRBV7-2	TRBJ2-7	TGTGCCAGCAGCTCGGGACTAGCGGGGGCCGCGGCCGCCTACGAGCAGTACTTC	CASSSGLAGAAAAYEQYF
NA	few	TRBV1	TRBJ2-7	TGCACCAGCAGCCAAATTAAGGCGGGACCGGAGCAGTACTTC	CTSSQIKAGPEQYF
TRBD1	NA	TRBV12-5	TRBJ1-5	TGTGCTAGTGGTTTGGACACAGGGGGCAATCAGCCCCAGCATTTT	CASGLDTGGNQPQHF
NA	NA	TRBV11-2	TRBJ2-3	TGTGCCAGCTGGATGGGGGGGGCATCAGATACGCAGTATTTT	CASWMGGASDTQYF
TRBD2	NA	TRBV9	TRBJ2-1	TGTGCCAGCAGCGCCGGGGGGAGCTCCTACAATGAGCAGTTCTTC	CASSAGGSSYNEQFF
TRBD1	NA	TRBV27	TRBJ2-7	TGTGCCAGCAGTTTATCGACCGGGACAGCTAACTACGAGCAGTACTTC	CASSLSTGTANYEQYF
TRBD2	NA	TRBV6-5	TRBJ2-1	TGTGCCAGCAGCTCCTCTAGCGGGGGCTACAATGAGCAGTTCTTC	CASSSSSGGYNEQFF
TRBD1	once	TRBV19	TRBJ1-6	TGTGCCAGTAGCTACCTGGACAGGGGGGATTCACCCCTCCACTTT	CASSYLDRGDSPLHF
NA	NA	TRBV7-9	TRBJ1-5	TGTGCCAGCAGCTTAGACAGGGATGGCAATCAGCCCCAGCATTTT	CASSLDRDGNQPQHF
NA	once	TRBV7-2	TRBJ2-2	TGTGCCAGCAGCTTGATCATCGGGAGCGGGGAGCTGTTTTTT	CASSLIIGSGELFF
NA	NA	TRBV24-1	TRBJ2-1	TGTGCCACCAGTGACCAAAGAACAGGCACGTACAATGAGCAGTTCTTC	CATSDQRTGTYNEQFF
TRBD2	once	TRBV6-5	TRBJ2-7	TGTGCCAGCAGCCAGATTAGGACTAGCGGGGGGCCACTCAGCTTC	CASSQIRTSGGPLSF
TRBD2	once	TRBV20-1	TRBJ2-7	TGCAGTGCTAGTGGACTAGCGGGGGGGAGGACCGAGCAGTACTTC	CSASGLAGGRTEQYF
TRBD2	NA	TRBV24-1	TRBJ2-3	TGTGCCACCAGTGAGTCTTATAGCGGGGCCGGAGATACGCAGTATTTT	CATSESYSGAGDTQYF
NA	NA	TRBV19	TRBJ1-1	TGTGCCAGTAGTATCCGAAGACAGGTTATGAACACTGAAGCTTTCTTT	CASSIRRQVMNTEAFF
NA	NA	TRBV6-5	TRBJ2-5	TGTGCCAGCAGTTCCGCGGCAGTACGAGAGACCCAGTACTTC	CASSSAAVRETQYF
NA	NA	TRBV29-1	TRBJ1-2	TGCAGCGTTGAGGATCAGGGGCGCTCAGAAGGCTACACCTTC	CSVEDQGRSEGYTF
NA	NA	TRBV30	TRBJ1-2	TGTGCCTTGGATCCCAGATCGGGGGACTATGGCTACACCTTC	CALDPRSGDYGYTF
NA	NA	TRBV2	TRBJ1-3	TGTGCCAGCAGTGAGGGGCCATACAGGGGAAACACCATATATTTT	CASSEGPYRGNTIYF
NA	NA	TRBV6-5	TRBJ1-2	TGTGCCAGCTCAACAGGGTGGGGCTACACCTTC	CASSTGWGYTF
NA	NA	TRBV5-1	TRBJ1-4	TGCGCCAGCAGCGCTTACGGACAGACAACTAATGAAAAACTGTTTTTT	CASSAYGQTTNEKLFF
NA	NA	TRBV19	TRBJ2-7	TGTGCCAGTAGTTCTCTCGGGGAGCAGTACTTC	CASSSLGEQYF
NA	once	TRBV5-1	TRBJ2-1	TGCGCCAGCAGCTCTGCCGCGGGCTCCTACAATGAGCAGTTCTTC	CASSSAAGSYNEQFF
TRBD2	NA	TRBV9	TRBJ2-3	TGTGCCAGCAGCGTAATGGGGGGGAGCACAGATACGCAGTATTTT	CASSVMGGSTDTQYF
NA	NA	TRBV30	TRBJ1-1	TGTGCCTGGAGTGTACTGAACAGGGAAGCAGACACTGAAGCTTTCTTT	CAWSVLNREADTEAFF
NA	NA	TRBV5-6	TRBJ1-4	TGTGCCAGCACCCCAAGGAGGGGGGGTGAAAAACTGTTTTTT	CASTPRRGGEKLFF
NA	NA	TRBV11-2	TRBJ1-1	TGTGCCAGCAGCTTAACCGAGGGCGCTGAAGCTTTCTTT	CASSLTEGAEAFF
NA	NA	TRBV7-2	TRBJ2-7	TGTGCCAGCAACTCTCCGGTCACGCTCGACTACGAGCAGTACTTC	CASNSPVTLDYEQYF
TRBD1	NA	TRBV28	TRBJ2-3	TGTGCCAGCAGTTCCTGGACAGGGGGCGCGGCAGATACGCAGTATTTT	CASSSWTGGAADTQYF
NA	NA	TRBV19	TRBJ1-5	TGTGCCAGTAGTATGGAGCATCTAAATCAGCCCCAGCATTTT	CASSMEHLNQPQHF
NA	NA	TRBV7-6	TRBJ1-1	TGTGCCAGCAGCTCGAACGTACAGGGAAGAAGACCTGAAGCTTTCTTT	CASSSNVQGRRPEAFF
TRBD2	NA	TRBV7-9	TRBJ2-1	TGTGCCAGCAGCCGGACCGGACTAGGACTAGACAATGAGCAGTTCTTC	CASSRTGLGLDNEQFF
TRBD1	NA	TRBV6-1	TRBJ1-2	TGTGCCAGCAGTGACAGGACAGGGGGAGGCTACACCTTC	CASSDRTGGGYTF
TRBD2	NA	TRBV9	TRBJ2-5	TGTGCCAGCAGCGTAGAAGGACTAGTGGCAGAGACCCAGTACTTC	CASSVEGLVAETQYF
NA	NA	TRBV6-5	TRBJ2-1	TGTGCCAGCAGTTACTCGCGGGGCCCCCATGAGCAGTTCTTC	CASSYSRGPHEQFF
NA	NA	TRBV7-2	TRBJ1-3	TGTGCCAGCAGCCGCGGGACTGACTCTGGAAACACCATATATTTT	CASSRGTDSGNTIYF
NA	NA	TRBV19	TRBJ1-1	NA	CASSISVRGEAFF
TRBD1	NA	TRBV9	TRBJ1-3	TGTGCCAGCAGCGTAGCGGGACAGGGGACTGGAAACACCATATATTTT	CASSVAGQGTGNTIYF
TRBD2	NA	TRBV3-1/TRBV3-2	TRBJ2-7	TGTGCCAGCAGCCTTGATCGGGGGGGGACATCCTACGAGCAGTACTTC	CASSLDRGGTSYEQYF
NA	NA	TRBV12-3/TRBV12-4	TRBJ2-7	TGTGCCAGCAGTTGGGGACTCCAATACGAGCAGTACTTC	CASSWGLQYEQYF
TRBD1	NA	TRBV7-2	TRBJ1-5	TGTGCCAGCAGCTTCGGGACAGGGGGCCATCAGCCCCAGCATTTT	CASSFGTGGHQPQHF
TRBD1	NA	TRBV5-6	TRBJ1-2	TGTGCCAGCAGCTTGAAGGACAGGAGCTATGGCTACACCTTC	CASSLKDRSYGYTF
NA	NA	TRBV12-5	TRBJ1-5	TGTGCTAGTGGTTTGGTACTTCAGGGCCCTAATCAGCCCCAGCATTTT	CASGLVLQGPNQPQHF
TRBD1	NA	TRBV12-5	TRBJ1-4	TGTGCTAGTGGTTTGGTAATTCAGGGGGATGAAAAACTGTTTTTT	CASGLVIQGDEKLFF
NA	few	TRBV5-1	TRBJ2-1	TGCGCCAGCATGGGTAGGGGGTTTGATGAGCAGTTCTTC	CASMGRGFDEQFF
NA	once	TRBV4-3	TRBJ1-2	TGCGCCAGCAGCCAAGATTGGGGAGGGAGTTATGGCTACACCTTC	CASSQDWGGSYGYTF
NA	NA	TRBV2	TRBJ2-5	TGTGCCAGCAGTGAAGAGAGGCAAGAGACCCAGTACTTC	CASSEERQETQYF
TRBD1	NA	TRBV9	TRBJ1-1	TGTGCCAGCAGCCCTCTTAGGGGACAGGGAGAAGCTTTCTTT	CASSPLRGQGEAFF
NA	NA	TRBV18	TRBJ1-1	TGTGCCAGCTCACCGGGGACAAGTGTTGAGGCTTTCTTT	CASSPGTSVEAFF
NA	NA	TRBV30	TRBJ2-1	TGTGCCTGGAGTGTAAGACTCAGGGGCGGCTACAATGAGCAGTTCTTC	CAWSVRLRGGYNEQFF
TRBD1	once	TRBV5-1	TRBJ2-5	TGCGCCAGCAGCTTGTGGACAGGGGAAGAGACCCAGTACTTC	CASSLWTGEETQYF